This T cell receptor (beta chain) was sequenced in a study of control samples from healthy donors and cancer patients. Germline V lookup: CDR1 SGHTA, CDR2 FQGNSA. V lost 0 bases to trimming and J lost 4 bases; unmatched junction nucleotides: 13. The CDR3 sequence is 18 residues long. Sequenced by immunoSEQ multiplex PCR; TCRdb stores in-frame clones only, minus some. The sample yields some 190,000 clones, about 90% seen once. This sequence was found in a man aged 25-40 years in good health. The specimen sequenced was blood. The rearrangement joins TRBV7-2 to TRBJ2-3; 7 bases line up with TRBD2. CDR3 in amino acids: CASSLARAGVYPSDTQYF. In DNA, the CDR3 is TGTGCCAGCAGCTTAGCGAGGGCGGGGGTATACCCGTCAGATACGCAGTATTTT.